One sample yielded the 19 T cell receptor beta chains listed below, sequenced in a study of blood T cell repertoires in COVID-19. Sequenced by immunoSEQ multiplex PCR; TCRdb stores in-frame clones only, minus some. There are about 64,000 clones in the sample; approximately 82% occur only once, and roughly an eighth lies in the top ten. The specimen sequenced was peripheral blood. These receptors came from an elderly man with acute or convalescent COVID-19.

Only a few counts were recorded for this clone. The V call is TRBV3-1 (or the pseudogene TRBV3-2), the J call TRBJ1-1; D gene ambiguous. Per germline, CDR1 LGHDT and CDR2 YNNKEL (reference sequence). The length of the CDR3 is 12 residues. V gave up 1 base and J gave up 6 bases, with 6 bases separating them. The CDR3 is CASSQVEAEAFF. The CDR3 region has the DNA TGTGCCAGCAGCCAAGTGGAGGCTGAAGCTTTCTTT.

This clone appeared a few times. The chain couples TRBV11-2 to TRBJ1-1; D gene uncertain. Germline CDR1 is SGHAT and CDR2 is FQNNGV. The length of the CDR3 is 15 residues. V was trimmed by 3 bases and J by 1 base, leaving 12 bases between them. In nucleotides, the CDR3 is TGTGCCAGCAGCTTGGAGGGAGGACCGAACACTGAAGCTTTCTTT. This translates into CASSLEGGPNTEAFF.

This chain uses TRBV7-9 with TRBJ2-7, with TRBD1 matching over 11 bases. The J segment lost 4 bases and the V segment lost 3 bases, leaving 8 bases of the junction unmatched. The CDR3 loop spans 16 amino acids. Germline CDR1 is SEHNR and CDR2 is FQNEAQ (reference sequence). CDR3 in DNA: TGTGCCAGCAGCTTCAACCGGGACAGGGGGTCTTACGAGCAGTACTTC. It specifies CASSFNRDRGSYEQYF.

The chain combines TRBV5-4 with TRBJ2-3, with 12 bases lining up with TRBD2. CDR3 length: 19 residues. J lost 0 bases, V lost 0 bases, and 8 bases had no gene match. CDR1 and CDR2 from the germline V gene are SGHNT and YYREEE (reference sequence). DNA for the CDR3: TGTGCCAGCAGCTTGGGAGGACTAGCGGGGCGTCCTAGCACAGATACGCAGTATTTT. Translated, it gives CASSLGGLAGRPSTDTQYF.

The chain combines TRBV6-5 with TRBJ1-2; possibly TRBD1 for D (5 bases). The CDR3 contains 14 residues. The germline gives CDR1 MNHEY, CDR2 SVGAGI. V was clipped by 7 bases and J by 4 bases, with 16 bases between them. CDR3 DNA sequence: TGTGCCAGCACTATCGGCAGGGCCTCCTATGGCTACACCTTC. This sequence encodes CASTIGRASYGYTF.

This clone has a count of ten or more. The chain couples TRBV27 to TRBJ2-7; 8 bases are a match to TRBD1. The CDR3 runs to 13 residues. The germline gives CDR1 MNHEY, CDR2 SMNVEV (reference sequence). V was pared by 5 bases and J by 3 bases, with 3 bases of the junction left unmatched. The CDR3 nucleotides are TGTGCCAGCAGTGACGACAGGGGCTACGAGCAGTACTTC. It specifies CASSDDRGYEQYF.

The chain recombines TRBV10-2 with TRBJ2-5; D is perhaps TRBD2 (5 bases). Germline CDR1 WSHSY, CDR2 SAAADI. V shed 3 bases and J shed 4 bases, with 15 bases lying between them. CDR3 size: 15 residues. The CDR3 DNA reads as TGCGCCAGCAGTGATGGCTGGGCCGGGGTAGAGACCCAGTACTTC. It translates to CASSDGWAGVETQYF.

The V call is TRBV18, the J call TRBJ1-1; 7 bases fit TRBD1. V gave up 3 bases and J gave up 4 bases; unmatched junction bases: 11. CDR3 length: 16 amino acids. Germline CDR1 KGHSH, CDR2 LQKENI. As DNA, the CDR3 is TGTGCCAGCTCACCCCTCTCGACAGGGAGTGGCACTGAAGCTTTCTTT. Its translation: CASSPLSTGSGTEAFF.

Details on this clone: The CDR3 does not close with the conserved phenylalanine or tryptophan, likely indicating a read error. No DNA is shown, since the ends of the CDR3 on it are uncertain; the CDR3 is the one TCRdb lists. The gene calls are TRBV11-3 and TRBJ1-2. Including both end residues, the CDR3 is 12 amino acids long. Germline V gene sequence: CDR1 SGHNT, CDR2 YENEEA. Here the CDR3 reads CASSLVSMRLHL.

CDR3 residues: CASSIGTAVTYEQYF. The CDR3 bases are TGTGCCAGTAGTATAGGGACAGCGGTCACCTACGAGCAGTACTTC. V usage is TRBV19 and J usage is TRBJ2-7, with TRBD1 as a possible D gene (6 bases). Germline CDR1 LNHDA, CDR2 SQIVND (reference sequence). CDR3 size: 15 residues. Trimming stripped 1 base from V and 2 bases from J, with 12 bases between.

The chain is built from TRBV5-1 and TRBJ1-2; tentatively, D is TRBD1 (6 bases). Deletions cut 4 bases from V and 6 bases from J, with 16 bases between. In germline, CDR1 is SGHRS, CDR2 YFSETQ. The CDR3 sequence is 14 residues long. CDR3 sequence: CASSPYGQRDGYTF. In nucleotides, the CDR3 is TGCGCCAGCAGCCCCTATGGACAGAGGGATGGCTACACCTTC.

V usage is TRBV2 and J usage is TRBJ2-2; 7 bases agree with TRBD1. The ends lost 5 bases at V and 9 bases at J; junction bases unmatched: 3. This CDR3 has 12 amino acids. Germline values: CDR1 SNHLY, CDR2 FYNNEI. CDR3 residues: CASSPTGWELFF. CDR3 coding DNA: TGTGCCAGCAGTCCGACAGGGTGGGAGCTGTTTTTT.

The V gene is TRBV12-3 or TRBV12-4, the J gene TRBJ2-3; D gene uncertain. The CDR3 contains 13 residues. Trimming cost V 2 bases and J 2 bases, with 5 bases left between them. CDR3 residues: CASSLLVTDTQYF. CDR3 nucleotides: TGTGCCAGCAGTTTATTAGTCACAGATACGCAGTATTTT.

This clone was seen a few times. The CDR3 is CASSSTVATNEKLFF. Here the CDR3 DNA reads TGCGCCAGCAGCTCAACAGTTGCAACTAATGAAAAACTGTTTTTT. The chain couples TRBV5-1 to TRBJ1-4; D unclear. CDR1 and CDR2 (germline): SGHRS, YFSETQ. Trimming took off 3 bases at V and 0 bases at J, with 9 bases between the two ends. CDR3 length: 15 residues.

V is TRBV19 and J is TRBJ2-6, with D hard to call. Trimming removed 6 bases at V and 4 bases at J, with 10 bases between. Germline V gene lookup returns CDR1 LNHDA and CDR2 SQIVND (reference sequence). The CDR3 has 14 amino acids. This chain's CDR3 is CASSPVSGANVLTF. In nucleotides, the CDR3 is TGTGCCAGTAGCCCGGTGAGCGGGGCCAACGTCCTGACTTTC. The whole variable domain, filled in from reference TRBV19 and TRBJ2-6, reads DGGITQSPKYLFRKEGQNVTLSCEQNLNHDAMYWYRQDPGQGLRLIYYSQIVNDFQKGDIAEGYSVSREKKESFPLTVTSAQKNPTAFYLCASSPVSGANVLTFGAGSRLTVL.

This chain joins TRBV7-8 and TRBJ1-5, with 8 bases matching TRBD1. The junction had 5 bases not matched to a gene; V was cut back by 1 base and J by 6 bases. The CDR3 is 15 amino acids. Germline CDR1 reads SGHVS; CDR2 reads FQNEAQ. The CDR3 nucleotides are TGTGCCAGCAGCTTAGTGACAGGGGAAAGTCAGCCCCAGCATTTT. It specifies CASSLVTGESQPQHF.

This clone appeared once. The gene calls are TRBV7-8 and TRBJ2-5; D not resolved. The CDR3 sequence is 14 residues long. Germline CDR1 SGHVS, CDR2 FQNEAQ. Trimming stripped 0 bases from V and 13 bases from J, with 18 bases between. The CDR3: CASSLALNSPSWYF. For the CDR3, the DNA is TGTGCCAGCAGCTTAGCGCTAAACAGTCCAAGTTGGTACTTC. Combining the CDR3 with reference TRBV7-8 and TRBJ2-5 gives the whole variable domain GAGVSQSPRYKVAKRGQDVALRCDPISGHVSLFWYQQALGQGPEFLTYFQNEAQLDKSGLPSDRFFAERPEGSVSTLKIQRTQQEDSAVYLCASSLALNSPSWYFGPGTRLLVL.

V and J are TRBV27 and TRBJ2-7, with TRBD2 identical over 10 bases. Trimming at V came to 6 bases and at J to 7 bases, leaving 9 bases not matched to a gene. CDR3 length: 14 amino acids. Germline V gives CDR1 MNHEY, CDR2 SMNVEV (reference sequence). The CDR3 nucleotides read TGTGCCAGCAGCACTAGCGGGACCTGGGGTGAGCAGTACTTC. Residues: CASSTSGTWGEQYF.

V is TRBV2 and J is TRBJ2-2, with 10 bases identical to TRBD1. The V segment lost 4 bases and the J segment 6 bases; nucleotides outside the gene matches: 5. The CDR3 runs 15 residues. Germline V gene sequence: CDR1 SNHLY, CDR2 FYNNEI. The CDR3 bases are TGTGCCAGCAGTGGGGGACAGGGGAATTCCGGGGAGCTGTTTTTT. It codes for CASSGGQGNSGELFF.